This TCR beta chain is from a study of T cell clones after liver transplantation. Background on the study: Pre-transplant mixed lymphocyte reactions yielded third-party-reactive TCRbeta sequences as comparators for graft-donor-reactive sequences. Patients counted as tolerant after at least one year off all immunosuppression, enzymes not exceeding twice normal. The study's findings and limits: In 5 of 8 subjects, circulating graft-donor-reactive CD4 TCRbeta sequences fell significantly after transplant.

Generated by immunoSEQ multiplex PCR, the TCRdb table keeps only in-frame clones and is missing some. The sample holds approximately 51,000 clones, 65% to 80% seen once. Turning to this clone: Its antigen is unidentified.

This CDR3 spans 13 amino acids. V lost 0 bases to trimming and J lost 10 bases, with 11 bases between them. The V gene's germline CDR1 is LGHNT and CDR2 FRNRAP. Sequenced material: CD4+ T cells from blood, taken about 56 months after liver transplant. This TCR was recovered from a human patient who received a liver transplant. Some T cells may arise from the graft donor. This chain connects TRBV12-5 to TRBJ2-3; possibly TRBD1 or TRBD2 for D (7 bases each). CDR3 residues: CASGLVQGGAQYF. In DNA form, the CDR3 reads TGTGCTAGTGGTTTGGTCCAGGGGGGGGCGCAGTATTTT.